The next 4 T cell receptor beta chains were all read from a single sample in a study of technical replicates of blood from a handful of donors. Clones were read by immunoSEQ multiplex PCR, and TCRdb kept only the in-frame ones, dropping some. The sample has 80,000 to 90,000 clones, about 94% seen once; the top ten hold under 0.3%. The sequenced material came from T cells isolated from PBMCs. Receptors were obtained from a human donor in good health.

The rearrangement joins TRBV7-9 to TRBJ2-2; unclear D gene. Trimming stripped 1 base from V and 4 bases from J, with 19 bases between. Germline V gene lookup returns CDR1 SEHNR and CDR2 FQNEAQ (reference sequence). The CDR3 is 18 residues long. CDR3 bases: TGTGCCAGCAGCTTAGTGACTTTACTCCATACCCGCACCGGGGAGCTGTTTTTT. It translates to CASSLVTLLHTRTGELFF.

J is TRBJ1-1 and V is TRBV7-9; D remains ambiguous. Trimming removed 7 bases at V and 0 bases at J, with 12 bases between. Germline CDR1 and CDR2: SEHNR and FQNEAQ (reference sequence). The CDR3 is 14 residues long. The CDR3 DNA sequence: TGTGCCAGCACCACCGAGTCCCTGAACACTGAAGCTTTCTTT. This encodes CASTTESLNTEAFF.

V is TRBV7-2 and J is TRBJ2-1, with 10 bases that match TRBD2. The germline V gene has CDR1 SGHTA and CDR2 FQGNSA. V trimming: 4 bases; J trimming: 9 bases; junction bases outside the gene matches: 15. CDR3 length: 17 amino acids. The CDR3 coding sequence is TGTGCCAGCAGCTCGGCTCTAGCGGGGGTCACAGGCGGTGAGCAGTTCTTC. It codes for CASSSALAGVTGGEQFF.

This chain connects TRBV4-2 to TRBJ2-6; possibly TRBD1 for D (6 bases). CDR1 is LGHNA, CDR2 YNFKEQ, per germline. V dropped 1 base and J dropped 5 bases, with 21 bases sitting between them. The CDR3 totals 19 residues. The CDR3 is CASSQAPMTGLARANVLTF. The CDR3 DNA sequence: TGTGCCAGCAGCCAAGCCCCCATGACAGGCTTGGCGAGGGCCAACGTCCTGACTTTC.